This TCR beta chain was identified during a study of blood T cells in healthy people across ages. Findings and limits, study-wide: Estimated diversity that came from one million T cells was considered an underestimate. The study found more naive CD4+ cells and higher diversity in long-lived than aged donors.

This clonotype has ten or more counts. Its antigen is undetermined. The use of a sample-barcoded 5' primer and a J-beta primer mix characterized a second PCR of roughly 6 to 12 cycles. MiXCR, applied by TCRdb to the 5' RACE reads, yields one record per CDR3 protein. Of around 1,500,000 distinct CDR3 sequences detected, approximately 30% appear once; the ten largest clones hold about 7.7%. The CDR3 extends over 13 amino acids. The J segment lost 8 bases and the V segment lost 7 bases, leaving 8 bases of the junction unmatched. The donors, all healthy, were Caucasians living in Russia, aged about 6 to 90. Per sample, extraction of total RNA gave at least 5 micrograms in every case.

This chain joins TRBV12-3 or TRBV12-4 and TRBJ2-1, with 7 bases fitting TRBD2. The sequence derives from a woman in her twenties or thirties in good health. Sequencing input: blood. The CDR3 reads CASTLTSSHEQFF. In nucleotides, the CDR3 is TGTGCCAGCACCCTGACTAGCTCACATGAGCAGTTCTTC.